The following is a TCR beta chain sequence with its context. This entry is derived from a study of cytomegalovirus exposure and HLA in healthy donors. The assay was immunoSEQ multiplex PCR, and TCRdb's table has in-frame clones only and misses some. The sample shows 200,000 to 250,000 clones, roughly 84% of them seen only once. The CDR3 totals 16 residues. Germline V gives CDR1 MNHEY, CDR2 SMNVEV (reference sequence). J gave up 7 bases and V 5 bases, and 13 bases lay outside the gene matches. This TCR was recovered from a woman under 30 in good health and CMV-seropositive. The source material was PBMCs. The J gene is TRBJ2-7, the V gene TRBV27, with 11 nucleotides matching TRBD2. The CDR3 here is CASSLGTSGTPREQYF. DNA of the CDR3: TGTGCCAGCAGTCTTGGGACTAGCGGAACTCCTCGGGAGCAGTACTTC.